The present T cell receptor (beta chain) was sequenced within a study of PD-1 blockade in classical Hodgkin lymphoma. Study-level background: Nivolumab was administered to patients intravenously at 3 mg/kg every 2 weeks.

Indicated time point: cycle 4 day 1 (C4D1), after about 6 weeks of nivolumab. Every patient had relapsed following autologous stem cell transplantation, and cohorts differed in brentuximab vedotin exposure. Magnetic depletion of unwanted cells isolated CD4+ T cells from thawed PBMCs. Study-wide findings and caveats: No one has yet defined what causes the repertoire differences, which may be disease activity or prior therapy.

Sequencing used immunoSEQ multiplex PCR; TCRdb keeps in-frame clones, though not all of them. This sample has approximately 20,000 clones; 70% to 90% occur once, and the top ten carry 2.6%. V lost 4 bases to trimming and J lost 2 bases; unmatched junction nucleotides: 7. The CDR3 is 15 amino acids. The germline V gene encodes CDR1 SGDLS and CDR2 YYNGEE. Note on this clone: Its matching antigen is unknown.

This receptor was taken from a human donor with classical Hodgkin lymphoma. The sequenced sample was CD4+ T cells from blood, obtained before the fourth cycle of nivolumab. The chain couples TRBV9 to TRBJ1-1, with TRBD1 matching 8 bases. CDR3 residues: CASSPGTGFNTEAFF. The DNA of the CDR3 is TGTGCCAGCAGCCCCGGGACAGGTTTTAACACTGAAGCTTTCTTT. Full variable domain (outside the CDR3, taken from reference TRBV9 and TRBJ1-1): DSGVTQTPKHLITATGQRVTLRCSPRSGDLSVYWYQQSLDQGLQFLIQYYNGEERAKGNILERFSAQQFPDLHSELNLSSLELGDSALYFCASSPGTGFNTEAFFGQGTRLTVV.